This TCR beta chain was retrieved from a study of T cell repertoires in cytomegalovirus infection. Study outcomes and limitations: HLA-C-restricted CMV-specific TCR beta clonotypes prevailed in the ex vivo response.

From the reads, TCRdb called clonotypes with MiXCR, one entry per CDR3 protein. Of 680,000 or so distinct CDR3 sequences listed, 35% are singletons. This clonotype turned up a few times. Its specificity is not known. The CDR3 loop spans 14 amino acids. Trimming stripped 3 bases from V and 2 bases from J, with 9 bases between. CDR1 SGHTA and CDR2 FQGNSA come from the germline V gene. The clonotype originates from a human donor in good health (CMV status not recorded). Some clones in this sample may be carry-over from other donors' samples. Sequencing used PBMCs. The chain is built from TRBV7-2 and TRBJ2-3, with D perhaps assigned TRBD1 or TRBD2 (5 bases each). CDR3 amino acids: CASSFEGLTDTQYF. The CDR3 nucleotides are TGTGCCAGCAGCTTTGAGGGGCTCACAGATACGCAGTATTTT.